Given below is one T cell receptor (beta chain) in context. Its cognate antigen is unknown. One end of the junction fails to match germline, which may point to a read error. Germline V gene lookup returns CDR1 SNHLY and CDR2 FYNNEI. This CDR3 spans 13 amino acids. This record comes from a study of cytomegalovirus exposure and HLA in healthy donors. Across the study: A subsequent analysis reported that the 95 to 150 validation repertoires were produced on the same platform that had also been used for the roughly 700 first-cohort repertoires.

Study results and caveats: According to a subsequent analysis, TCR clusters from the first cohort were inclined to appear together in the 120 validation repertoires. For cytomegalovirus status, the classifier reportedly gave diagnoses with high specificity and sensitivity.

The donors were members of the validation cohort, which comprised 100 to 150 subjects and was separate from the first cohort of roughly 700 subjects. The assay was immunoSEQ multiplex PCR, and TCRdb's table has in-frame clones only and misses some. Of about 110,000 clones in the sample, approximately 86% were seen once. The chain couples TRBV2 to TRBJ1-1, with 8 bases identical to TRBD1. This clonotype originated in a woman younger than 30 in good health and CMV-seronegative. The sequenced sample was PBMCs. The CDR3 here is CARSDRGDTEAFF. CDR3 coding DNA: TGTGCCAGAAGTGACAGGGGAGACACTGAAGCTTTCTTT.